A single sample is the source of the 17 T cell receptor beta chains below, sequenced in a study of response to subunit inactivated influenza vaccine. TCRdb redid the calling of the RT-PCR reads with MiXCR, one entry per CDR3 protein. The sample has 500,000 or so distinct CDR3 sequences, about a tenth seen once; the top ten hold less than 15%. Sample: PBMCs from blood, taken roughly 46 days after vaccination. These receptors all come from a man between 45 and 60 years old who received an inactivated influenza vaccine.

This clonotype has only a few counts. V is TRBV5-5 and J is TRBJ2-2; no definite D call. V was cut by 0 bases and J by 1 base, with 7 bases left in between. Germline V gene sequence: CDR1 SGHKS, CDR2 YYEKEE (reference sequence). This CDR3 contains 15 residues. The CDR3 DNA reads TGTGCCAGCAGCTTGGAGGGCAGGAACACCGGGGAGCTGTTTTTT. This gives the protein CASSLEGRNTGELFF.

The chain joins TRBV5-1 to TRBJ2-5; 10 nucleotides align to TRBD2. The CDR3 is made up of 16 amino acids. Looked up from germline, CDR1 is SGHRS and CDR2 is YFSETQ. V lost 8 bases, J lost 1 base, and 11 bases stayed unmatched. This chain's CDR3 is CASRAGGTYSQETQYF. CDR3 bases: TGCGCCAGTCGAGCGGGGGGGACTTACAGCCAAGAGACCCAGTACTTC.

This clonotype was picked up a small number of times. The chain joins TRBV5-5 to TRBJ1-3; a weak D match, TRBD1 (5 bases). Deletions cut 0 bases from V and 0 bases from J, with 10 bases between. Germline V CDR1 and CDR2: SGHKS, YYEKEE (reference sequence). This CDR3 is built from 16 residues. CDR3 DNA: TGTGCCAGCAGCTTGGGAACAGGCCACTCTGGAAACACCATATATTTT. Translation: CASSLGTGHSGNTIYF.

This clonotype was seen repeatedly, ten times or more. The CDR3 DNA follows: TGCAGTGCTAGGCCTAGCGGGCAAGAGACCCAGTACTTC. Its protein is CSARPSGQETQYF. The rearrangement uses TRBV20-1 and TRBJ2-5; 8 bases line up with TRBD2. This CDR3 region has 13 residues. V lost 3 bases to trimming and J lost 2 bases; unmatched junction nucleotides: 2. Germline V gene sequence: CDR1 DFQATT, CDR2 SNEGSKA (reference sequence).

This clonotype has a count of ten or more. The chain uses TRBV28 and TRBJ2-3; D might be TRBD2 (6 bases). CDR1 and CDR2 from the germline V gene are MDHEN and SYDVKM. The CDR3 runs 15 residues. With 7 bases removed from V and 6 bases from J, the gap between germline ends came to 20 bases. The CDR3 is CASIAGSKLGDTQYF. CDR3 coding DNA: TGTGCCAGCATTGCGGGAAGTAAGCTGGGGGATACGCAGTATTTT.

This clonotype was seen a handful of times. The chain's CDR3 is CAWSGEPSPPQGLFF. For the CDR3, the DNA is TGTGCCTGGAGTGGGGAGCCTTCTCCCCCCCAAGGACTGTTTTTT. This chain uses TRBV30 with TRBJ1-4, with unresolved D. The germline V gene has CDR1 GTSNPN and CDR2 SVGIG (reference sequence). The ends were cut back, 1 base at V and 13 bases at J, with 22 bases in the middle. The CDR3 totals 15 residues.

This sequence joins TRBV5-4 and TRBJ2-5, with D possibly being TRBD2 (6 bases). The V end was cut by 0 bases, the J end by 7 bases, with 19 bases between. CDR1 is SGHNT, CDR2 YYREEE, per germline (reference sequence). CDR3 length: 16 amino acids. In DNA form, the CDR3 reads TGTGCCAGCAGCTTGGGTACGCGGGGAGATTCAGTGACCCAGTACTTC. Translating gives CASSLGTRGDSVTQYF.

This clonotype was observed a handful of times. The chain combines TRBV24-1 with TRBJ2-5; no definite D call. The CDR3 extends over 14 amino acids. Germline V gene sequence: CDR1 KGHDR, CDR2 SFDVKD. Trimming removed 1 base from V and 5 bases from J, with 10 bases in between. CDR3 protein: CATSDLGSRETQYF. CDR3 bases: TGTGCCACCAGTGATTTAGGCAGTCGTGAGACCCAGTACTTC.

There are many counts of this clonotype. The chain combines TRBV12-3 or TRBV12-4 with TRBJ2-5; the match to TRBD1 covers 7 bases. V dropped 7 bases and J dropped 5; count of bases not matched to a gene: 4. The CDR3 is 12 residues long. The CDR3 coding sequence is TGTGCCAGCACCCAGGGGGATGAGACCCAGTACTTC. Translating it yields CASTQGDETQYF.

V is TRBV7-6 and J is TRBJ2-2, with 12 bases that match TRBD2. In germline, CDR1 is SGHVS, CDR2 FNYEAQ. The V gene end was trimmed by 9 bases and the J gene end by 4 bases; junction bases not matched to a gene: 6. The CDR3 consists of 15 residues. In nucleotides, the CDR3 is TGTGCCAGGACTAGCGGGAGTCGTGGCACCGGGGAGCTGTTTTTT. Translating gives CARTSGSRGTGELFF.

This clonotype showed up many times. The rearrangement joins TRBV13 to TRBJ2-7; no clear D. V was pared by 1 base and J by 2 bases, with 9 bases between. Germline CDR1 is PRHDT and CDR2 is FYEKMQ (reference sequence). The CDR3 sequence is 14 residues long. CDR3 in DNA: TGTGCCAGCAGCTTAGAGGGCCACCCCTACGAGCAGTACTTC. Protein sequence: CASSLEGHPYEQYF.

This clonotype was found a few times. The V gene is TRBV6-1, the J gene TRBJ2-7; D possibly corresponds to TRBD2 (6 bases). There are 14 residues in the CDR3. V dropped 2 bases and J dropped 4 bases, with 12 bases sitting between them. From germline, CDR1 is MNHNS and CDR2 SASEGT. CDR3 in DNA: TGTGCCAGCAGTGAACTCGGAGGGGTTTACGAGCAGTACTTC. Translating gives CASSELGGVYEQYF.

The rearrangement joins TRBV18 to TRBJ1-5; 10 nucleotides line up with TRBD1. The germline gives CDR1 KGHSH, CDR2 LQKENI. The CDR3 loop spans 16 amino acids. The V and J ends lost 6 bases and 2 bases, in that order; junction bases with no gene match: 7. CDR3 DNA: TGTGCCAGCTCCCCGGTCGGGACAGGGGGCAATCAGCCCCAGCATTTT. Its translation: CASSPVGTGGNQPQHF.

The chain carries TRBV25-1 and TRBJ2-3, with unresolved D. The germline V gene has CDR1 MGHDK and CDR2 SYGVNS. V was shortened by 3 bases and J by 2 bases, with 6 bases between the two germline ends. The CDR3 totals 13 residues. CDR3 DNA sequence: TGTGCCAGCAGTGAGGAGTACACAGATACGCAGTATTTT. Protein product: CASSEEYTDTQYF. Combining the CDR3 with reference TRBV25-1 and TRBJ2-3 gives the whole variable domain EADIYQTPRYLVIGTGKKITLECSQTMGHDKMYWYQQDPGMELHLIHYSYGVNSTEKGDLSSESTVSRIRTEHFPLTLESARPSHTSQYLCASSEEYTDTQYFGPGTRLTVL.

The V and J genes are TRBV7-2 and TRBJ2-1; the D gene is possibly TRBD1 (6 bases). This CDR3 has 15 amino acids. Germline CDR1 and CDR2: SGHTA and FQGNSA. Trimming left V 6 bases short and J 2 bases short, with 14 bases between. The CDR3 coding sequence is TGTGCCAGCAGATCGGACAGTGGTGCCTACAATGAGCAGTTCTTC. It translates to CASRSDSGAYNEQFF.

The V and J genes are TRBV6-6 and TRBJ1-1; D call uncertain. Trimming removed 6 bases at V and 11 bases at J, with 16 bases between. The germline CDR1 and CDR2 sequences are MNHNY and SVGAGI (reference sequence). CDR3 length equals 12 residues. The chain's CDR3 is CASSNDVMGAFF. Written as DNA, the CDR3 is TGTGCCAGCAGCAACGACGTAATGGGGGCTTTCTTT.

This clonotype was detected ten times or more. This chain links TRBV20-1 with TRBJ2-3, with 8 bases lining up with TRBD2. The J segment lost 3 bases and the V segment lost 3 bases, leaving 5 bases of the junction unmatched. The CDR3 is made up of 14 amino acids. CDR1 is DFQATT and CDR2 is SNEGSKA in the germline V gene (reference sequence). Here the CDR3 reads CSASPSGRTDTQYF. The CDR3 DNA sequence: TGCAGTGCTAGTCCTAGCGGGCGAACAGATACGCAGTATTTT.